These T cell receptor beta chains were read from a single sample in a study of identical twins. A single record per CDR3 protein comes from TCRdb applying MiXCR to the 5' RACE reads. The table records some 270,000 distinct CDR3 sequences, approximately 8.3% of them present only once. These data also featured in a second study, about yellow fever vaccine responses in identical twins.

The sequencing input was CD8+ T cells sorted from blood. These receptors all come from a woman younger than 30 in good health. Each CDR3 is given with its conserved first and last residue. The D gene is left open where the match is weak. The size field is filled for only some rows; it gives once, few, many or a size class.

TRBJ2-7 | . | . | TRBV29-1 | TGCAGCGTCGCGGACAGAGTAGGCTACGAGCAGTACTTC | CSVADRVGYEQYF
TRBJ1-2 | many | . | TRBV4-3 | TGCGCCAGCAGCCAAGGGAAAGGGGTTGTGAACTATGGCTACACCTTC | CASSQGKGVVNYGYTF
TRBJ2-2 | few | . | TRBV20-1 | TGCAGTGCTAGTACGGGATCTAACACCGGGGAGCTGTTTTTT | CSASTGSNTGELFF
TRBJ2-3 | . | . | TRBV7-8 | TGTGCCAGCAGCTTGGCTGAACGGGACGTCGAAATGACGCAGTATTTT | CASSLAERDVEMTQYF
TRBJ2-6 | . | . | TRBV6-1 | TGTGCCAGCTCTCCGGTGGGGGGGCGAGGGGCCAACGTCCTGACTTTC | CASSPVGGRGANVLTF
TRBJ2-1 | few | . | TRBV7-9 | TGTGCCAGCAGCCCCCGGAGCGACAGTTACAATGAGCAGTTCTTC | CASSPRSDSYNEQFF
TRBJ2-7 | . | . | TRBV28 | TGTGCCAGCAGTTTATTCGGGTCCGGACTCGGGGACTACGAGCAGTACTTC | CASSLFGSGLGDYEQYF
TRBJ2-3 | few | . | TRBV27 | TGTGCCAGCAGTTTATCCCGGGGCAGCAAGCCAGATACGCAGTATTTT | CASSLSRGSKPDTQYF
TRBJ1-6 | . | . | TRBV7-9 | TGTGCCAGCAGCTTGGTTCGGGGCGGTTCACCCCTCCACTTT | CASSLVRGGSPLHF
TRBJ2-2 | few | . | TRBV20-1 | TGCAGTGCTAGGAGCCCGAAGACCGGGGAGCTGTTTTTT | CSARSPKTGELFF
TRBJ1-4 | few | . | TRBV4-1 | TGCGCCAGCAGCCCCGAGGCGGGCCCTAATGAAAAACTGTTTTTT | CASSPEAGPNEKLFF
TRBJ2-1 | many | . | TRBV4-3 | TGCGCCAGCAGCCAAGATCATTTAGGAATTGGGGAGCAGTTCTTC | CASSQDHLGIGEQFF
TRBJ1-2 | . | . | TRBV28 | TGTGCCAGCAGTTTAAGACTTAGTAGTTATGGCTACACCTTC | CASSLRLSSYGYTF
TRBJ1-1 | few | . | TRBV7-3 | TGTGCCAGCAGCGCCCGAGGACCCGGGTACCAGGGGACTGAAGCTTTCTTT | CASSARGPGYQGTEAFF
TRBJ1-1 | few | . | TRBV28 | TGTGCCAGCAGCTACCGGGACATCCGGAACACTGAAGCTTTCTTT | CASSYRDIRNTEAFF
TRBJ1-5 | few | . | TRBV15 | TGTGCCACCAGCAGAGATGAACAACTTAGCAATCAGCCCCAGCATTTT | CATSRDEQLSNQPQHF
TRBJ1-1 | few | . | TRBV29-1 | TGCAGCGTTGCCCTTACGGATAAGCCTGAAGCTTTCTTT | CSVALTDKPEAFF
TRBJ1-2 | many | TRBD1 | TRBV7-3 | TGTGCCAGCAGCTTGGGACAGGGAAGCTATGGCTACACCTTC | CASSLGQGSYGYTF
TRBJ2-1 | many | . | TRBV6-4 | TGTGCCAGCAGTGACGGGGATTCCGTCGATGAGCAGTTCTTC | CASSDGDSVDEQFF
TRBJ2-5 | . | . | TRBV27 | TGTGCCAGCAGTCCTTACGATGAGGGGGAGACCCAGTACTTC | CASSPYDEGETQYF
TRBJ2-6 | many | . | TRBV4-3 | TGCGCCAGCAGCCAAGAGGGCCGGAGCTCTGGGGCCAACGTCCTGACTTTC | CASSQEGRSSGANVLTF
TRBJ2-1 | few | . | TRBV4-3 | TGCGCCAGCAGCCAAGATGGTGTATACAATGAGCAGTTCTTC | CASSQDGVYNEQFF
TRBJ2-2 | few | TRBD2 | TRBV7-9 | TGTGCCAGCAGCCCGCGGGAGGGCATCGGCGGGGAGCTGTTTTTT | CASSPREGIGGELFF
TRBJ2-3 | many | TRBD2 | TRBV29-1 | TGCAGCGTTCCTAGCGGTCCAGATACGCAGTATTTT | CSVPSGPDTQYF
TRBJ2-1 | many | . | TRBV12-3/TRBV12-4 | TGTGCCAGCAGACCCAGCGGCAATGAGCAGTTCTTC | CASRPSGNEQFF
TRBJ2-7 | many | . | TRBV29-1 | TGCAGCGTTGAAGCGAGGGGGAGGCGGGCCTACGAGCAGTACTTC | CSVEARGRRAYEQYF
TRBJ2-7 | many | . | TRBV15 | TGTGCCACCAGCAGAGATATCGACGAGCAGTACTTC | CATSRDIDEQYF
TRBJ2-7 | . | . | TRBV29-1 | TGCAGCGTTGAAGACGGGAGTGGCGAGCAGTACTTC | CSVEDGSGEQYF
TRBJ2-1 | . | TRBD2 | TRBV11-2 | TGTGCCAGCAGCCCTCCTCTTAGCGGGGCCTGGGGCGATGAGCAGTTCTTC | CASSPPLSGAWGDEQFF
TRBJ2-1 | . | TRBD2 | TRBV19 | TGTGCCAGTAGTATCTTAGGGGGACTAGCGATGAATGAGCAGTTCTTC | CASSILGGLAMNEQFF
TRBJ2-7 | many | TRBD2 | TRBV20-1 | TGCAGTGCCGACAAGCGGGAGGGATTCCACTACGAGCAGTACTTC | CSADKREGFHYEQYF
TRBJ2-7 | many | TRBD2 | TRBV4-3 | TGCGCCAGCAGCCAGGGGACTACCCTCAGCTCCTACGAGCAGTACTTC | CASSQGTTLSSYEQYF
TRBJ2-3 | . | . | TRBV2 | TGTGCCAGCAGTGTAGGAGAGAGCACAGATACGCAGTATTTT | CASSVGESTDTQYF
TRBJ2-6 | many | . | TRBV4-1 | TGCGCCAGCAGCCAAGCGCTTGGATCGGGGGCCAACGTCCTGACTTTC | CASSQALGSGANVLTF
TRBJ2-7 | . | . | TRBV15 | TGTGCCACCAGCAGAGAAGGGTGGCAGGGTGCCTACGAGCAGTACTTC | CATSREGWQGAYEQYF
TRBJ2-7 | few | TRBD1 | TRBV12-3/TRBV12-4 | TGTGCCAGCAGTTTAGTTCTAGGGGGCGACGAGCAGTACTTC | CASSLVLGGDEQYF
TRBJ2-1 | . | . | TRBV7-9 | TGTGCCAGCAGCAACCCGGTTGGTACAGGGTCTAACAATGAGCAGTTCTTC | CASSNPVGTGSNNEQFF
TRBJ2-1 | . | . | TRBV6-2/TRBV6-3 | TGTGCCAGCAGTTACGGGATGTACAATGAGCAGTTCTTC | CASSYGMYNEQFF
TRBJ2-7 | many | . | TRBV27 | TGTGCCAGCAACATTCCCCCTAGTCGGAGTTCATTCGAGGAGCAGTACTTC | CASNIPPSRSSFEEQYF
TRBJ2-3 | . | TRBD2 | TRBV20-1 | TGCAGTGCTAGAGATCAAGAGCGGGGGACAGATACGCAGTATTTT | CSARDQERGTDTQYF
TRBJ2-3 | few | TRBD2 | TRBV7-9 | TGTGCCAGCAGCCCCACGCTAGCGGAGACAGATACGCAGTATTTT | CASSPTLAETDTQYF
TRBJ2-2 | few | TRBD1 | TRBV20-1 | TGCAGTGCTAGAGCGGACAGGGGCACCGGGGAGCTGTTTTTT | CSARADRGTGELFF
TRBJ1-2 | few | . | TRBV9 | TGTGCCAGCAGCATCCGGGACACACTTTTAGGTGGCTACACCTTC | CASSIRDTLLGGYTF
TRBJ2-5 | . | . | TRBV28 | TGTGCCAGCAGTTTCGTTTTGGACACACAAGAGACCCAGTACTTC | CASSFVLDTQETQYF
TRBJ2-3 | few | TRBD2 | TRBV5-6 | TGTGCCAGCACTATCTGGGGGGGAGCGGTAGATACGCAGTATTTT | CASTIWGGAVDTQYF
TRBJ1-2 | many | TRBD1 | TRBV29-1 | TGCAGCGTTGAAGATGGGACAGGGGAAGGGGGATTCTATGGCTACACCTTC | CSVEDGTGEGGFYGYTF
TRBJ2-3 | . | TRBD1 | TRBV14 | TGTGCCAGCAGCAAACAGGGGGCGCGAGCAGATACGCAGTATTTT | CASSKQGARADTQYF
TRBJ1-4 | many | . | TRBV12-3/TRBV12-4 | TGTGCCACCCAGGGGAGCCGGGAAAAACTGTTTTTT | CATQGSREKLFF
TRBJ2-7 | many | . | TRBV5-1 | TGCGCCAGTGGGGAACCGACCGAAATGAGCTCCTACGAGCAGTACTTC | CASGEPTEMSSYEQYF
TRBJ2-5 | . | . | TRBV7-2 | TGTGCCAGCAGCCACGGATCCGTGGGGTTGGAGACCCAGTACTTC | CASSHGSVGLETQYF
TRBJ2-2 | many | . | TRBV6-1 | TGTGCAACGGCGTTCCACAGGGCAGCCACCGGGGAGCTGTTTTTT | CATAFHRAATGELFF
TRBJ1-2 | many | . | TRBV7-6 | TGTGCCAGCAGCTCCCGGGAATGGGCTGGCTACACCTTC | CASSSREWAGYTF
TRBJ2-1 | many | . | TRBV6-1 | TGTGCCAGCAGTCCCTCCGCTGCCGGCAATGAGCAGTTCTTC | CASSPSAAGNEQFF
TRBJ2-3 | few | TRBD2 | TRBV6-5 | TGTGCCAGCAGTTATTACGGGCCGGGACTAGCGGCAGATACGCAGTATTTT | CASSYYGPGLAADTQYF
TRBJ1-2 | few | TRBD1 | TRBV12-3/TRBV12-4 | TGTGCCAGCAGTTTAGGGACAGGATTCTATGGCTACACCTTC | CASSLGTGFYGYTF
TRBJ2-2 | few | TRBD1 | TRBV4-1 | TGCGCCAGCAGCCCGAGGGGACAGGGAGACACCGGGGAGCTGTTTTTT | CASSPRGQGDTGELFF
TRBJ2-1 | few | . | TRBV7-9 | TGTGCCAGCAGCTTCCCACTAAATGAGCAGTTCTTC | CASSFPLNEQFF